This T cell receptor beta chain is from a study of T cell repertoires in cytomegalovirus infection. At the level of the study: Matching HLA type and CMV infection were both indicated by public TCR beta signatures.

TCRdb recomputed calls from the reads with MiXCR, one row per CDR3 protein. The repertoire holds about 180,000 distinct CDR3 sequences, with 15% to 20% as singletons. General study findings and limits: HLA-C-restricted CMV clonotypes gave the most frequent clonotype in two of eight donors.

This clonotype has only a few counts. The antigen is unknown. The length of the CDR3 is 15 residues. Germline V lookup: CDR1 SGHDN, CDR2 FVKESK. V was clipped by 5 bases and J by 6 bases, with 16 bases between them. The sequencing sample was made of CD8+ T cells from PBMCs. The receptor was isolated from a human donor in good health (CMV status not recorded). Some clones in this sample may be carry-over from other donors' samples. The V gene is TRBV14, the J gene TRBJ1-4, with D possibly TRBD1 on 5 matching bases. Here the CDR3 reads CASSNPGRGDEKLFF. As DNA, the CDR3 is TGTGCCAGCAGCAACCCAGGGAGAGGGGATGAAAAACTGTTTTTT.